This passage covers 16 T cell receptor beta chains from one sample sequenced in a study of blood T cell repertoires in COVID-19 (dated by TCRdb to about 2020). Receptors were amplified or captured by the immunoSEQ multiplex PCR assay. The table comes from immuneACCESS by way of TCRdb, which keeps in-frame sequences with V and J called. Part of the clones is missing from these tables; in studies checked, under half for an unresolved V gene and the rest for unknown reasons. The sample includes around 70,000 clones, with more than 85% observed a single time. The ten largest make up 2.5% to 3% of the sample. The specimen sequenced was peripheral blood. The receptor set was obtained from a man aged 50 to 60 with COVID-19, enrolled during active disease.

The chain links TRBV28 to TRBJ1-2; weak D call: TRBD1 (6 bases). Germline CDR1 reads MDHEN; CDR2 reads SYDVKM. The V end was cut by 5 bases, the J end by 8 bases, with 15 bases between. This CDR3 is built from 13 residues. CDR3: CASSVTQGRGYTF. CDR3 bases: TGTGCCAGCAGTGTAACACAGGGTCGGGGCTACACCTTC.

The chain recombines TRBV28 with TRBJ2-5; the match to TRBD2 covers 15 bases. The CDR3 loop spans 16 amino acids. V shed 6 bases, J shed 5 bases, and the junction held 7 bases outside the gene matches. Germline loops: CDR1 MDHEN, CDR2 SYDVKM. The CDR3 here is CASSPGLAGGAETQYF. CDR3 DNA: TGTGCCAGCAGCCCGGGACTAGCGGGAGGTGCGGAGACCCAGTACTTC. Looking up the rest from reference TRBV28 and TRBJ2-5 gives the full variable domain: DVKVTQSSRYLVKRTGEKVFLECVQDMDHENMFWYRQDPGLGLRLIYFSYDVKMKEKGDIPEGYSVSREKKERFSLILESASTNQTSMYLCASSPGLAGGAETQYFGPGTRLLVL.

This chain links TRBV6-2 or TRBV6-3 with TRBJ2-7, with 8 bases lining up with TRBD2. V was pared by 2 bases and J by 0 bases, with 3 bases of the junction left unmatched. The CDR3 sequence is 15 residues long. The V gene's germline CDR1 is MNHEY and CDR2 SVGEGT. The CDR3 spells CASSYETSVSYEQYF. CDR3 DNA: TGTGCCAGCAGTTACGAGACTAGCGTCTCCTACGAGCAGTACTTC.

This sequence joins TRBV5-1 and TRBJ1-2; 11 bases match TRBD1. The V gene end was trimmed by 4 bases and the J gene end by 4 bases; junction bases not matched to a gene: 3. The germline gives CDR1 SGHRS, CDR2 YFSETQ. This CDR3 spans 14 amino acids. CDR3: CASSTGTGGYGYTF. The DNA for the CDR3 is TGCGCCAGCAGCACGGGGACAGGGGGCTATGGCTACACCTTC. Using reference TRBV5-1 and TRBJ1-2 for the parts outside the CDR3, the full variable domain is KAGVTQTPRYLIKTRGQQVTLSCSPISGHRSVSWYQQTPGQGLQFLFEYFSETQRNKGNFPGRFSGRQFSNSRSEMNVSTLELGDSALYLCASSTGTGGYGYTFGSGTRLTVV.

The chain couples TRBV12-3 or TRBV12-4 to TRBJ2-7; unclear D gene. Trimming removed 1 base at V and 5 bases at J, with 9 bases between. This CDR3 has 13 residues. CDR3 protein: CASSLGEAHEQYF. DNA for the CDR3: TGTGCCAGCAGTTTAGGAGAGGCCCACGAGCAGTACTTC.

This rearrangement joins TRBV12-3 or TRBV12-4 to TRBJ1-1; no clear D. V was clipped by 7 bases and J by 6 bases, with 12 bases between them. The CDR3 totals 12 residues. CDR3 amino acids: CASTLGDAEAFF. The CDR3 bases are TGTGCCAGCACCTTGGGAGACGCTGAAGCTTTCTTT.

V gene TRBV9 combines with J gene TRBJ1-2; D perhaps matches TRBD1 (5 bases). The CDR3 contains 15 residues. Trimming removed 4 bases from V and 1 base from J, with 14 bases in between. Germline V gene data show CDR1 as SGDLS and CDR2 as YYNGEE. The CDR3 loop is CASSPTAGFNYGYTF. DNA for the CDR3: TGTGCCAGCAGCCCCACGGCAGGGTTTAACTATGGCTACACCTTC. The full variable domain, its missing parts supplied by reference TRBV9 and TRBJ1-2, is DSGVTQTPKHLITATGQRVTLRCSPRSGDLSVYWYQQSLDQGLQFLIQYYNGEERAKGNILERFSAQQFPDLHSELNLSSLELGDSALYFCASSPTAGFNYGYTFGSGTRLTVV.

The rearrangement links TRBV6-2 or TRBV6-3 to TRBJ2-7; TRBD1 aligns across 7 bases. Germline V gene lookup returns CDR1 MNHEY and CDR2 SVGEGT. The length of the CDR3 is 14 residues. V was clipped by 2 bases and J by 5 bases; unmatched bases: 6. DNA of the CDR3: TGTGCCAGCAGTTACACAGGGGTAGTCAACGAGCAGTACTTC. Encoded protein: CASSYTGVVNEQYF.

This clone has only one observation. The rearrangement uses TRBV5-6 and TRBJ2-2; 15 bases map to TRBD2. Germline V gene sequence: CDR1 SGHDT, CDR2 YYEEEE. This CDR3 spans 19 amino acids. Unmatched junction bases numbered 12, after V lost 4 bases and J lost 5 bases. CDR3 in DNA: TGTGCCAGCAGCCCCTGGACTAGCGGGAGGGCCGGAGGAACCGGGGAGCTGTTTTTT. This gives the protein CASSPWTSGRAGGTGELFF.

In this sample, this clone turned up a few times. The CDR3 DNA follows: TGTGCCAGCAGTTATGCCGGGACAGGATTTGATGAGCAGTTCTTC. Translating it yields CASSYAGTGFDEQFF. This chain uses TRBV6-9 with TRBJ2-1; 8 bases are shared with TRBD1. CDR3 length equals 15 residues. J was trimmed by 8 bases and V by 2 bases; bases with no gene match: 8. Germline-derived CDR1 and CDR2 are MNHGY and SVAAGI.

The rearrangement uses TRBV11-2 and TRBJ2-7; tentatively, D is TRBD1 (6 bases). The V end was cut by 0 bases, the J end by 1 base, with 7 bases between. The CDR3 is made up of 14 amino acids. Per germline, CDR1 SGHAT and CDR2 FQNNGV. The CDR3 region is CASSLDTGSYEQYV. The CDR3 nucleotides are TGTGCCAGCAGCTTAGATACAGGGTCCTACGAGCAGTACGTC.

The chain links TRBV2 to TRBJ2-7, with 9 positions matching TRBD1. This CDR3 has 15 residues. Germline-derived CDR1 and CDR2 are SNHLY and FYNNEI. After removal of 5 bases from V and 6 bases from J, the junction contained 11 bases not matched to a gene. This chain's CDR3 is CASSRDREFPSEQYV. The CDR3 nucleotides are TGTGCCAGCAGTCGGGACAGGGAATTCCCGAGCGAGCAGTACGTC.

The chain carries TRBV27 and TRBJ2-7; D remains ambiguous. CDR3 length equals 14 residues. Trimming shortened V by 2 bases and J by 0 bases, and 8 bases separated the two germline ends. CDR1 and CDR2 from the germline V gene are MNHEY and SMNVEV (reference sequence). The CDR3 DNA reads as TGTGCCAGCAGTTTAAACCGGGTCTCCTACGAGCAGTACTTC. This encodes CASSLNRVSYEQYF.

The V and J genes are TRBV5-1 and TRBJ1-1; TRBD1 might be the D (6 bases). The CDR3 totals 13 residues. Germline assignment: CDR1 SGHRS and CDR2 YFSETQ. V was clipped by 7 bases and J by 3 bases, with 13 bases between them. DNA of the CDR3: TGCGCCAGCCGCGGGGGCCCGGACACTGAAGCTTTCTTT. Its translation: CASRGGPDTEAFF.

The chain has TRBV5-4 and TRBJ2-2, with no clear D. Trimming removed 3 bases from V and 1 base from J, with 7 bases in between. CDR1 is SGHNT, CDR2 YYREEE, per germline (reference sequence). The length of the CDR3 is 14 residues. The CDR3 nucleotides read TGTGCCAGCAGCTCGCAGAAGAACACCGGGGAGCTGTTTTTT. It specifies CASSSQKNTGELFF.

The CDR3 spells CASSQVGGTQYF. In DNA, the CDR3 is TGTGCCAGCAGCCAGGTCGGAGGGACCCAGTACTTC. This chain connects TRBV3-1 (or the pseudogene TRBV3-2) to TRBJ2-5, with a tentative D call TRBD2 (5 bases). This CDR3 is built from 12 residues. Germline V gives CDR1 LGHDT, CDR2 YNNKEL (reference sequence). V was trimmed by 3 bases and J by 7 bases, leaving 9 bases between them.